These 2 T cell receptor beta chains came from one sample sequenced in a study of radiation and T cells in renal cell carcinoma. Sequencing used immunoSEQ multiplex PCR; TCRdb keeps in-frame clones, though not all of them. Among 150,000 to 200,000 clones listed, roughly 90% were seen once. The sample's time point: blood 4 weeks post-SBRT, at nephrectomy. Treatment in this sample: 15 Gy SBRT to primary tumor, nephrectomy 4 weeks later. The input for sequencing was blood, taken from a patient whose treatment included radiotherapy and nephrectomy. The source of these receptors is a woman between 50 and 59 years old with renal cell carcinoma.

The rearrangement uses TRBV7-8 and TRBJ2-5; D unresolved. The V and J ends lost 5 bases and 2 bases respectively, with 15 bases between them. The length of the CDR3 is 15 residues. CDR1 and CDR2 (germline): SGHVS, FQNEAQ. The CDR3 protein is CASSRGVAPQETQYF. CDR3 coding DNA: TGTGCCAGCAGCCGTGGGGTAGCCCCTCAAGAGACCCAGTACTTC.

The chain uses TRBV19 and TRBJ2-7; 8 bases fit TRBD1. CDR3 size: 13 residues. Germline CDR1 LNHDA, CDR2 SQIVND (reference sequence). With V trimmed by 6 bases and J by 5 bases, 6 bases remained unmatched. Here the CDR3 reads CASSLRTGHEQYF. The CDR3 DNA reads TGTGCCAGTAGCCTTCGGACAGGGCACGAGCAGTACTTC.